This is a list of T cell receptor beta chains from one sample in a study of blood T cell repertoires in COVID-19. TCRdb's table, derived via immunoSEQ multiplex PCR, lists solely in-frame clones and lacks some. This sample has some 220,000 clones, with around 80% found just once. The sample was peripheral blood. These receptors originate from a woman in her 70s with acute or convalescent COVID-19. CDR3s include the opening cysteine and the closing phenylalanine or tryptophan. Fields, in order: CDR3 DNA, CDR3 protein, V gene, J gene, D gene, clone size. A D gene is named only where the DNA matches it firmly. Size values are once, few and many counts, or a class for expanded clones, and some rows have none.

DNA: TGTGCCAGCAGCCACCTTGACAGGGTCGGCTATGGCTACACCTTC
CDR3: CASSHLDRVGYGYTF
V: TRBV3-1/TRBV3-2
J: TRBJ1-2
D: TRBD1
size: few

DNA: TGCGCCAGCAGCTCAACCATCGGACAGGGAGGCCGCTACGAGCAGTACTTC
CDR3: CASSSTIGQGGRYEQYF
V: TRBV5-1
J: TRBJ2-7
D: TRBD1
size: once

DNA: TGTGCCAGCTCACCAACCGGGACAGGGAGGGGTCAGCCCCAGCATTTT
CDR3: CASSPTGTGRGQPQHF
V: TRBV18
J: TRBJ1-5
D: TRBD1
size: .

DNA: TGTGCCAGCAGCTTAGAAGCAGGGGGCAAGTATGGCTACACCTTC
CDR3: CASSLEAGGKYGYTF
V: TRBV7-2
J: TRBJ1-2
D: TRBD1
size: .

DNA: TGTGCCAGTAGTATTATCAGGGATCAGCCCCAGCATTTT
CDR3: CASSIIRDQPQHF
V: TRBV19
J: TRBJ1-5
D: .
size: .

DNA: TGTGCCAGCAGCTTAACCGTAGGGGACAATGAGCAGTTCTTC
CDR3: CASSLTVGDNEQFF
V: TRBV7-3
J: TRBJ2-1
D: .
size: .

DNA: TGTGCCAGCAGCGTAGCGGGGGGTGTATTTGGAAGAAATGAGCAGTTCTTC
CDR3: CASSVAGGVFGRNEQFF
V: TRBV9
J: TRBJ2-1
D: TRBD2
size: .

DNA: TGCGCCAGCAGCTTACAGGGGCTTAATGAAAAACTGTTTTTT
CDR3: CASSLQGLNEKLFF
V: TRBV5-1
J: TRBJ1-4
D: TRBD1
size: .

DNA: TGTGCCAGCAGTCAACCCGGGACTATCACAGATACGCAGTATTTT
CDR3: CASSQPGTITDTQYF
V: TRBV28
J: TRBJ2-3
D: TRBD2
size: .

DNA: TGTGCCTGGGGCAGAATATCCTACGAGCAGTACTTC
CDR3: CAWGRISYEQYF
V: TRBV30
J: TRBJ2-7
D: .
size: .

DNA: TGTGCCAGCGGGTGGGACGGGGGAGAGACCCAGTACTTC
CDR3: CASGWDGGETQYF
V: TRBV7-6
J: TRBJ2-5
D: .
size: .

DNA: TGTGCCACCAGTGATTCACTAGCGGGGGAAGGCTTCGAGACCCAGTACTTC
CDR3: CATSDSLAGEGFETQYF
V: TRBV24-1
J: TRBJ2-5
D: TRBD2
size: few

DNA: TGTGCCAGCAGCCCTTCATCTCGGGGGGGCCAAGAGACCCAGTACTTC
CDR3: CASSPSSRGGQETQYF
V: TRBV11-2
J: TRBJ2-5
D: TRBD2
size: .

DNA: TGTGCCATCCAGTCCAGGGGCGGCGACGAGCAGTACTTC
CDR3: CAIQSRGGDEQYF
V: TRBV10-3
J: TRBJ2-7
D: .
size: .

DNA: TGTGCCAGTAGTCCCCGACAGTCCATTCAGTACTTC
CDR3: CASSPRQSIQYF
V: TRBV19
J: TRBJ2-4
D: .
size: .

DNA: TGTGCCAGCAGCCCAGGACTAGCGGAGACCCAGTACTTC
CDR3: CASSPGLAETQYF
V: TRBV3-1/TRBV3-2
J: TRBJ2-5
D: TRBD2
size: .

DNA: TGTGCCAGCTCTTTGACCAGGGGGGCCTCTCAAGAGACCCAGTACTTC
CDR3: CASSLTRGASQETQYF
V: TRBV18
J: TRBJ2-5
D: .
size: .

DNA: TGTGCCAGCAGAACCGGGACACTCTCCTACGAGCAGTACTTC
CDR3: CASRTGTLSYEQYF
V: TRBV6-5
J: TRBJ2-7
D: .
size: .

DNA: TGCAGCGTAGCCGGGACAGGGGACGAGCAGTACTTC
CDR3: CSVAGTGDEQYF
V: TRBV29-1
J: TRBJ2-7
D: TRBD1
size: few

DNA: TGTGCCAGCAGCGTTGGGGGGGCGGACGGTGAAAAACTGTTTTTT
CDR3: CASSVGGADGEKLFF
V: TRBV5-4
J: TRBJ1-4
D: .
size: .

DNA: TGTGCCAGCTCTACAGGATTCTATGGCTACACCTTC
CDR3: CASSTGFYGYTF
V: TRBV12-3/TRBV12-4
J: TRBJ1-2
D: .
size: few

DNA: TGCGCCAGCAGTGAGTCACCCTCCGGGACTAGTACGGCCACAGATACGCAGTATTTT
CDR3: CASSESPSGTSTATDTQYF
V: TRBV10-1
J: TRBJ2-3
D: TRBD2
size: .

DNA: TGTGCCAGCAGCTTATGGGCCAGGGGGCAGAACACTGAAGCTTTCTTT
CDR3: CASSLWARGQNTEAFF
V: TRBV7-6
J: TRBJ1-1
D: TRBD1
size: .

DNA: TGTGCCAGCAGTCCTAGGGGACAGATACAAGAGACCCAGTACTTC
CDR3: CASSPRGQIQETQYF
V: TRBV3-1/TRBV3-2
J: TRBJ2-5
D: TRBD1
size: once

DNA: TGCGCCAGCAGCTTGAGGACTAGCAGCGACGAGCAGTACTTC
CDR3: CASSLRTSSDEQYF
V: TRBV5-1
J: TRBJ2-7
D: TRBD2
size: once